This is a list of T cell receptor beta chains from one sample in a study of vaccination and CD4 T cells after COVID-19. No antigens are known for them. TCRdb fed the PCR reads into MiXCR, producing one record per CDR3 protein. Among some 20,000 distinct CDR3 sequences listed, around 42% were seen once. Sequenced material: CD4+ T cells from blood, cultured in vitro, taken before SARS-CoV-2 vaccination. The receptor set was obtained from a human donor who received a COVID-19 vaccine. Both conserved end residues are part of each CDR3. D genes are given only for firm matches. Some rows have no size entry. The others give once, few or many, or a class for an expanded clone.

j_call v_call clone_size d_call cdr3_aa cdr3_nt
TRBJ1-6 TRBV6-5 few - CASSYGEKASPLHF TGTGCCAGCAGTTACGGGGAAAAAGCTTCACCCCTCCACTTT
TRBJ2-1 TRBV19 - - CASSIAQDHSNEQFF TGTGCCAGTAGTATTGCCCAGGACCACTCCAATGAGCAGTTCTTC
TRBJ1-1 TRBV6-5 - - CASSYLAETEAFF TGTGCCAGCAGTTACCTCGCCGAAACTGAAGCTTTCTTT
TRBJ2-7 TRBV30 - - CAGSGGRLYEQYF TGCGCTGGATCTGGGGGCCGCCTCTACGAGCAGTACTTC
TRBJ1-2 TRBV6-1 - TRBD1 CASSRTDRGDGYTF TGTGCCAGCAGTCGGACGGACAGGGGGGATGGCTACACCTTC
TRBJ2-5 TRBV10-3 few - CAISESPRGETQYF TGTGCCATCAGTGAGTCGCCAAGGGGGGAGACCCAGTACTTC
TRBJ2-3 TRBV12-2 - - CAPRLQVPAGRKDTQYF TGTGCACCCCGCTTACAAGTTCCAGCGGGGAGGAAAGATACGCAGTATTTT
TRBJ1-1 TRBV7-3 few - CASSRGGPNTEAFF TGTGCCAGCAGCCGGGGAGGCCCGAACACTGAAGCTTTCTTT
TRBJ1-3 TRBV11-3 - - CASTPWGTGNTIYF TGTGCCAGCACTCCGTGGGGTACGGGAAACACCATATATTTT
TRBJ2-1 TRBV20-1 few - CSAVSGNNEQFF TGCAGTGCCGTTAGCGGTAACAATGAGCAGTTCTTC
TRBJ2-3 TRBV5-4 few - CASSLVGATDTQYF TGTGCCAGCAGCTTGGTAGGGGCAACAGATACGCAGTATTTT